This TCR beta chain comes out of a study of shared clonotypes between healthy human individuals. In the study overall: Researchers drew samples from a couple of women and three men aged 18 to 49. Each donor had three CD4 naive, three CD4 memory, two CD8 naive and one CD8 memory plate.

When replicate PCRs were run on sorted subsets, they used approximately 210 ng DNA, about 30,000 T cell genomes. Here immunoSEQ multiplex PCR was the method, and the copy in TCRdb shows in-frame clones only, minus some. In the table there are roughly 2 million clones, over 85% of which are singletons. CD45RO negativity and positive selection for CCR7 defined naive CD8 cells, a population that excluded terminally differentiated effector memory CD45RA+ cells. The CDR3 covers 12 residues. Germline lookup yields CDR1 MDHEN and CDR2 SYDVKM. V gave up 2 bases and J gave up 10 bases, with 11 bases separating them.

The rearrangement joins TRBV28 to TRBJ2-5; maybe TRBD2 (6 bases). The sequencing input was naive CD8+ T cells sorted from blood. The sequence derives from a man younger than 35 in good health. CDR3 coding DNA: TGTGCCAGCAGTTTAAGGAGGGGAGGCCAGTACTTC. It encodes CASSLRRGGQYF.